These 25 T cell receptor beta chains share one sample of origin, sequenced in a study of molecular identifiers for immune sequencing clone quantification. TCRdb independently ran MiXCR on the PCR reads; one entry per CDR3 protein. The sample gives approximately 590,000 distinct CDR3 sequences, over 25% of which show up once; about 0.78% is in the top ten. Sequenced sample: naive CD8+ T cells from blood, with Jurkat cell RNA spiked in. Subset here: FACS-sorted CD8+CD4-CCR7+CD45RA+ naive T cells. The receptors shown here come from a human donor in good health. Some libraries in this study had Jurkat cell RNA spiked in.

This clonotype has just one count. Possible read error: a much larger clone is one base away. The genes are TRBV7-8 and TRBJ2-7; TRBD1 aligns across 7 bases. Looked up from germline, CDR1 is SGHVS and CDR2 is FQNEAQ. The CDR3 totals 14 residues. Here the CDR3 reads CAGSLLGRGWEQYF. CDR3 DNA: TGTGCCGGCAGTCTCTTAGGCAGGGGGTGGGAGCAGTACTTC.

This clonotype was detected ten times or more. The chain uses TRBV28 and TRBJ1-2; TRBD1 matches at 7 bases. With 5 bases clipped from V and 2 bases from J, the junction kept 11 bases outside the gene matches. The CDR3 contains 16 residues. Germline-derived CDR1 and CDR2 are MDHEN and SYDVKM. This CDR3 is CASSPQGIDTNYGYTF. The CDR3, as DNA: TGTGCCAGCAGTCCACAGGGGATAGACACAAACTATGGCTACACCTTC.

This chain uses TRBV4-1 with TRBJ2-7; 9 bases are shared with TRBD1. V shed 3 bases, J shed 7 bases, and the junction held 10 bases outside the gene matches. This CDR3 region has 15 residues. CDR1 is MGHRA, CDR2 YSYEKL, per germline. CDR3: CASSQQTGGTGEQYF. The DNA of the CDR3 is TGCGCCAGCAGCCAGCAGACAGGGGGAACGGGTGAGCAGTACTTC.

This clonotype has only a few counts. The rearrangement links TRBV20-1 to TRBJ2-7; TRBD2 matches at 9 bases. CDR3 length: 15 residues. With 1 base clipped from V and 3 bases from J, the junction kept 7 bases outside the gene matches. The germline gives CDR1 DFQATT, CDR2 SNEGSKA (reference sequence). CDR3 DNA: TGCAGTGCTAGAGCGTTGACTAGCGGCTACTACGAGCAGTACTTC. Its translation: CSARALTSGYYEQYF.

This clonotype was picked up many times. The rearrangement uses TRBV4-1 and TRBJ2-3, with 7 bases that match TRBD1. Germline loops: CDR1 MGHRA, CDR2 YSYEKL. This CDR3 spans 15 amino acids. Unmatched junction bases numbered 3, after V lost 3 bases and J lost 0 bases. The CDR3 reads CASSQTGYSTDTQYF. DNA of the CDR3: TGCGCCAGCAGCCAGACAGGGTATAGCACAGATACGCAGTATTTT.

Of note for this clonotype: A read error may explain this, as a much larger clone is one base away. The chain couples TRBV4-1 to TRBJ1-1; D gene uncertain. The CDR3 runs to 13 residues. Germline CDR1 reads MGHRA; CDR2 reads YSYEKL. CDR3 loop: CASSPPTNTGAFF. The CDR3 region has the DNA TGCGCCAGCAGCCCCCCAACGAACACTGGAGCTTTCTTT.

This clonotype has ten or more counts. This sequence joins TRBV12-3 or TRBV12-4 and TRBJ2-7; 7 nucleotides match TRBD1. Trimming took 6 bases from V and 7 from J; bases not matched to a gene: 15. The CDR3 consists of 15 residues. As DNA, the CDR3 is TGTGCCAGCAGCCCGTCCGCGGACAGGTCGAGAGAGCAGTACTTC. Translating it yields CASSPSADRSREQYF.

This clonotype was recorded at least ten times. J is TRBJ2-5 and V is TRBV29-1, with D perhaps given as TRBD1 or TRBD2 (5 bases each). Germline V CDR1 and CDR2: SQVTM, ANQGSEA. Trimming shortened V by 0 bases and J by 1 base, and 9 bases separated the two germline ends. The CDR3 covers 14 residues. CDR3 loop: CSVEDPGRQETQYF. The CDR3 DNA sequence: TGCAGCGTTGAAGATCCGGGACGCCAAGAGACCCAGTACTTC.

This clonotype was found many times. As DNA, the CDR3 is TGCGCCAGCAGTGAAGGGACAGCTGAAGCTTTCTTT. Its protein product is CASSEGTAEAFF. This chain links TRBV10-2 with TRBJ1-1, with 7 nucleotides matching TRBD1. This CDR3 spans 12 amino acids. CDR1 and CDR2 from the germline V gene are WSHSY and SAAADI. The ends lost 3 bases at V and 6 bases at J; junction bases unmatched: 1.

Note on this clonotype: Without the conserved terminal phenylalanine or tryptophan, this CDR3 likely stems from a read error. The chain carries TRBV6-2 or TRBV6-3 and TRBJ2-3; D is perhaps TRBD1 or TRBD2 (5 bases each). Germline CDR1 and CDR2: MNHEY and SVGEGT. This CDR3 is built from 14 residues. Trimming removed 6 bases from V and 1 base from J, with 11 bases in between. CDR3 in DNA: TGTGCCAGCAGGAGGGGATGGGGCACAGATACGCAGTATTAT. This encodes CASRRGWGTDTQYY.

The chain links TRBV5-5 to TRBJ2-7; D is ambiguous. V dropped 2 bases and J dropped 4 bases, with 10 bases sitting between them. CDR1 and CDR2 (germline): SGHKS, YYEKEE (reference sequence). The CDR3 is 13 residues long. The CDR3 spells CASSFTHRYEQYF. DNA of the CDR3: TGTGCCAGCAGCTTTACCCACCGATACGAGCAGTACTTC.

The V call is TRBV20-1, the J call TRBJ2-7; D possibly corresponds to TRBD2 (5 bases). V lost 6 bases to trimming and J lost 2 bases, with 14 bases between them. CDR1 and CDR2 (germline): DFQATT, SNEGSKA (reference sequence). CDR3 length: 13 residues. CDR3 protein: CSAREGGPYEQYF. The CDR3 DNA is TGCAGTGCCCGTGAGGGCGGCCCCTACGAGCAGTACTTC.

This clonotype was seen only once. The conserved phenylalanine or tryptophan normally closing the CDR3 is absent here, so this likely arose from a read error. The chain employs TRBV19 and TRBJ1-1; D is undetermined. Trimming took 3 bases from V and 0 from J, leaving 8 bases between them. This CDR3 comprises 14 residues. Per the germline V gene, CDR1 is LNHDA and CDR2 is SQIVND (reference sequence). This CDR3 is CASSIAGMNTEAFS. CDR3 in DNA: TGTGCCAGTAGTATTGCAGGAATGAACACTGAAGCTTTCTCT.

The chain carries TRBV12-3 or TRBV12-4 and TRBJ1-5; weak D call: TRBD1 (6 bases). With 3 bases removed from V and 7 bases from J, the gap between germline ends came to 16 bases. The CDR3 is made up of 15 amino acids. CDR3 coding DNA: TGTGCCAGCAGTTTTTCCCCCCTGGGGGGCCAGCCCCAGCATTTT. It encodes CASSFSPLGGQPQHF.

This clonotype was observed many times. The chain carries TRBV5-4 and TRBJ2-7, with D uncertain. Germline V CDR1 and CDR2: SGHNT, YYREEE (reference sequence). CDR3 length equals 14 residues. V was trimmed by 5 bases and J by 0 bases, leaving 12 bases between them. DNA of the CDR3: TGTGCCAGCAGTTTTGGTGAGAGCTCCTACGAGCAGTACTTC. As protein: CASSFGESSYEQYF.

CDR3 sequence (DNA): TGCAGTGCTAGACAGACAGGGAGTACCTCTGGGGCCAACGTCCTGACTTTC. Its protein product is CSARQTGSTSGANVLTF. V usage is TRBV20-1 and J usage is TRBJ2-6; TRBD1 agrees at 7 bases. V trimming: 2 bases; J trimming: 0 bases; junction bases outside the gene matches: 7. The V gene's germline CDR1 is DFQATT and CDR2 SNEGSKA (reference sequence). This CDR3 has 17 amino acids.

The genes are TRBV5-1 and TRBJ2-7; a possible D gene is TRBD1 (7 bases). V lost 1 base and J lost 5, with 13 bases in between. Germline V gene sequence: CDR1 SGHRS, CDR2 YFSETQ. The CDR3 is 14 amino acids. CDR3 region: CASSLCPGGNEQYF. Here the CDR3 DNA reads TGCGCCAGCAGCTTGTGCCCAGGGGGGAACGAGCAGTACTTC.

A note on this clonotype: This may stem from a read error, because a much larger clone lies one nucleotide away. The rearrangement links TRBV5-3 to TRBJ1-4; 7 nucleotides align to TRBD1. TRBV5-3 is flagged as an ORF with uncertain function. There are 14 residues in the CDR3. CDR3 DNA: TGTGCCAGCAGCTCGGGACAGATTAATGAAATACTGTTTTTT. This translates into CASSSGQINEILFF.

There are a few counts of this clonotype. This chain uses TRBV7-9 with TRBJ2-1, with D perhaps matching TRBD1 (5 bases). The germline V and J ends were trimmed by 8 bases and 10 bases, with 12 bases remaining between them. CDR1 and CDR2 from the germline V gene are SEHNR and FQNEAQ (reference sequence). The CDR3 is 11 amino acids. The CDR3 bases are TGTGCCAGCCAGCTAGGGGCAGAGCAGTTCTTC. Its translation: CASQLGAEQFF.

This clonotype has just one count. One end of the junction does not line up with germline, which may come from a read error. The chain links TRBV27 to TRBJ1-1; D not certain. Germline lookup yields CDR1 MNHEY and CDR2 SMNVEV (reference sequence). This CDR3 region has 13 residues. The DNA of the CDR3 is TGTACCAGCAGTCCAGTCTTGAACACTGAAGCTTTCTTT. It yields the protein CTSSPVLNTEAFF.

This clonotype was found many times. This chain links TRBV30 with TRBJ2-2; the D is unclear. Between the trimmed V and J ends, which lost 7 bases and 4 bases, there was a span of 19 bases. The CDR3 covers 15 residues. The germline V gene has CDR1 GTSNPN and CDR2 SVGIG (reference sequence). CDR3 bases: TGTGCCTCCGACTCCGTGTCGGGTGGCACCGGGGAGCTGTTTTTT. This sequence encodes CASDSVSGGTGELFF.

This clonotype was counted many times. The CDR3 region is CASSRPGREETQYF. The CDR3 DNA sequence: TGTGCCAGCAGTCGGCCGGGAAGAGAAGAGACCCAGTACTTC. The genes are TRBV11-2 and TRBJ2-5; tentatively, D is TRBD2 (5 bases). Between the trimmed V and J ends, which lost 6 bases and 3 bases, there was a span of 14 bases. Germline loops: CDR1 SGHAT, CDR2 FQNNGV. CDR3 length: 14 amino acids.

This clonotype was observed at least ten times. Here the CDR3 reads CASSLGDRGLGTEAFF. The CDR3 DNA sequence: TGTGCCAGCAGTTTAGGGGACAGGGGGTTAGGCACTGAAGCTTTCTTT. The rearrangement joins TRBV27 to TRBJ1-1; 11 bases fit TRBD1. The CDR3 has 16 residues. The ends lost 2 bases at V and 4 bases at J; junction bases unmatched: 6. CDR1 is MNHEY, CDR2 SMNVEV, per germline (reference sequence).

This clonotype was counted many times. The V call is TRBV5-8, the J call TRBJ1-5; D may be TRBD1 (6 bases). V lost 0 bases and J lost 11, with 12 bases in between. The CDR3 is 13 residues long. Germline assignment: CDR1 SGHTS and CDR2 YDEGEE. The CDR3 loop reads CASSLADRRTQHF. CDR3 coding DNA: TGTGCCAGCAGCTTGGCAGACAGGAGGACCCAGCATTTT.

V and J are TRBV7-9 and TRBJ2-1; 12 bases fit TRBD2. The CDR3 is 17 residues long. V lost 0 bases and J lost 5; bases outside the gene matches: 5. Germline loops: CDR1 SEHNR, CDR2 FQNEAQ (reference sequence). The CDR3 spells CASSLAPWTSGNNEQFF. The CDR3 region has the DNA TGTGCCAGCAGCTTAGCCCCTTGGACTAGCGGGAACAATGAGCAGTTCTTC.